The TCR beta chain described here comes from a study of T cells in Graves' hyperthyroidism and ophthalmopathy. Overall study results and limits: Researchers found most expanded thyroid clonotypes above 0.001 in blood as well. For ophthalmopathy, model prediction preceded onset by a median about 6 months.

In its sample, this clonotype was seen many times. What it binds is unknown. The CDR3 covers 15 residues. Germline lookup yields CDR1 SGHTS and CDR2 YDEGEE. V was clipped by 6 bases and J by 2 bases, with 18 bases between them. Regions amplified from RNA transcripts were the TCR beta CDR3 regions. An initial round of RT-PCR targeting the TCR CDR3 relied on the HTBI primer set. TCRdb fed the multiplex PCR reads into MiXCR, producing one record per CDR3 protein. The sample carries 250,000 or so distinct CDR3 sequences, 13% to 15% recorded once. The material sequenced was blood. The receptor's source is a middle-aged woman with Graves' hyperthyroidism that later progressed to Graves' ophthalmopathy. The V gene is TRBV5-8, the J gene TRBJ2-7; D is uncertain. The CDR3 loop is CASTLAWASAYEQYF. The CDR3 nucleotides are TGTGCCAGCACGTTAGCCTGGGCGAGCGCCTACGAGCAGTACTTC.